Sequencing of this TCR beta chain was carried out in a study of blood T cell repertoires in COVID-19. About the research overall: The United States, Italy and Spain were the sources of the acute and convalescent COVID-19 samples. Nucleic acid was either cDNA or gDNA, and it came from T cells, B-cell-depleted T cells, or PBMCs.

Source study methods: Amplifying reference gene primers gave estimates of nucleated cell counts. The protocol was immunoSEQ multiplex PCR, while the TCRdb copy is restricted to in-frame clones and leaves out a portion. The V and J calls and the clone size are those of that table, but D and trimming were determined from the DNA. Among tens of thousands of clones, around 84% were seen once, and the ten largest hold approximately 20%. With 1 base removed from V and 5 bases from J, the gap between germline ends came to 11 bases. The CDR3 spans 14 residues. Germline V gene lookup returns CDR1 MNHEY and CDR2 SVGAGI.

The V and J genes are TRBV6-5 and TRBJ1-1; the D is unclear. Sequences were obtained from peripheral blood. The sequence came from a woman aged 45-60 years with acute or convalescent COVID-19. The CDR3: CASSYFERGTEAFF. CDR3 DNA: TGTGCCAGCAGTTACTTCGAACGAGGGACTGAAGCTTTCTTT.